This T cell receptor beta chain derives from a study of memory CD4+ T cells and cytomegalovirus serostatus. For the study at large: Of the healthy Belgian adults, fewer than 10 were CMV seropositive and 20 to 30 seronegative.

Points on this clone: The target antigen is unknown.

Original processing methods: After removing out-of-frame reads, 2 million to 2.5 million distinct TCRbeta sequences remained. Produced via immunoSEQ multiplex PCR; TCRdb's table is partial and in-frame only. V and J calls and clone size are those listed in that table; D and trimming were worked out from the DNA. Here the sample spans 50,000 to 70,000 clones, approximately 80% being singletons. Single viable CD3+CD4+CD8-CD45RO+ cells were sorted as the memory CD4+ T cells. Study-wide findings and caveats: CD4+ memory repertoires contained about two fifths of the roughly 160 reported CMV TCRbeta sequences. Median bootstrapped AUC for CMV status was just under 0.97 originally, roughly 0.92 US-trained.

This CDR3 has 15 amino acids. J gave up 2 bases and V 4 bases, and 7 bases lay outside the gene matches. The V gene's germline CDR1 is SGHRS and CDR2 YFSETQ. This chain links TRBV5-1 with TRBJ2-5, with 8 bases lining up with TRBD2. This TCR derives from an adult in good health and CMV-seronegative. Sequencing used memory CD4+ T cells from blood. CDR3 in amino acids: CASSLTSGLQETQYF. The CDR3 coding sequence is TGCGCCAGCAGCCTAACTAGCGGCCTACAAGAGACCCAGTACTTC.